Listed below are T cell receptor beta chains from one sample, sequenced in a study of cytomegalovirus exposure and HLA in healthy donors. Some clones are missing from TCRdb's copy, which holds only in-frame ones; the method was immunoSEQ multiplex PCR. The sample consists of 190,000 or so clones, under 90% of them appearing once. The sequencing sample was made of PBMCs. Receptors originate from a boy aged 2 to 10 in good health and CMV-seronegative. CDR3s include the opening cysteine and the closing phenylalanine or tryptophan. The D gene is left open where the match is weak. Where a row states a size, it is once, few, many or the class of an expanded clone; other rows omit it.

CDR3aa,CDR3nt,d_gene,v_gene,j_gene,abundance,len
CASSLQNPYEQYF,TGCGCCAGCAGCTTGCAGAACCCCTACGAGCAGTACTTC,.,TRBV5-1,TRBJ2-7,.,13
CASSLGSTSGAWRYF,TGTGCCAGCAGCTTAGGTAGTACCTCAGGGGCATGGAGGTACTTC,.,TRBV13,TRBJ2-4,.,15
CASSKTRGPGTDTGELFF,TGTGCCAGCAGTAAAACTCGGGGCCCCGGGACAGACACCGGGGAGCTGTTTTTT,TRBD1,TRBV5-8,TRBJ2-2,once,18
CASSIGQGAEAFF,TGTGCCAGTAGTATAGGACAGGGTGCTGAAGCTTTCTTT,TRBD1,TRBV19,TRBJ1-1,.,13
CASSPSSRVTGELFF,TGTGCCAGCAGCCCTTCGAGCAGGGTCACCGGGGAGCTGTTTTTT,.,TRBV11-2,TRBJ2-2,.,15
CASSASSGGSYEQYF,TGTGCCAGCAGTGCGTCTAGCGGGGGTTCCTACGAGCAGTACTTC,TRBD2,TRBV6-1,TRBJ2-7,.,15
CASSGQDRIAEQYF,TGTGCCAGCAGCGGACAGGACCGAATAGCCGAGCAGTACTTC,TRBD1,TRBV7-9,TRBJ2-7,once,14
CASSEPGQTLGGYTF,TGTGCCAGCAGTGAGCCGGGACAGACTTTGGGTGGCTACACCTTC,TRBD1,TRBV6-1,TRBJ1-2,few,15
CASSLAGGNTEAFF,TGTGCCAGCAGCTTAGCGGGAGGGAACACTGAAGCTTTCTTT,.,TRBV7-6,TRBJ1-1,few,14
CASSVVTAQETQYF,TGTGCCAGCAGCGTGGTGACAGCTCAAGAGACCCAGTACTTC,.,TRBV5-6,TRBJ2-5,.,14
CASSLEGPEGGYTF,TGTGCCAGCAGCTTAGAGGGGCCGGAGGGCGGCTACACCTTC,.,TRBV7-9,TRBJ1-2,.,14
CASSLPGQDYNSPLHF,TGTGCCAGCAGCTTACCGGGACAGGACTATAATTCACCCCTCCACTTT,TRBD1,TRBV5-8,TRBJ1-6,.,16
CASSQVYEGTRIQYF,TGCGCCAGCAGCCAAGTCTACGAGGGGACTAGAATCCAGTATTTT,TRBD2,TRBV4-3,TRBJ2-3,.,15
CASSAFLDNSPLHF,TGTGCCAGCAGTGCCTTTCTCGATAATTCACCCCTCCACTTT,.,TRBV2,TRBJ1-6,.,14
CASSLWSVEGLGRRTGELFF,TGTGCCAGCAGTTTATGGTCAGTTGAGGGTCTTGGGAGACGCACCGGGGAGCTGTTTTTT,.,TRBV27,TRBJ2-2,.,20
CASSLVSLASDTQYF,TGTGCCAGCAGCTTAGTGTCGCTAGCCTCAGATACGCAGTATTTT,.,TRBV7-2,TRBJ2-3,once,15
CASTSQVRGGGYTF,TGTGCCAGCACCTCGCAAGTAAGGGGCGGTGGCTACACCTTC,.,TRBV6-5,TRBJ1-2,.,14
CASSPTTLDRSRYF,TGTGCCAGCAGCCCGACAACCTTGGACAGATCTCGGTATTTT,.,TRBV7-2,TRBJ2-3,.,14
CASSYGQGYGYTF,TGCGCCAGCAGCTACGGACAGGGCTATGGCTACACCTTC,TRBD1,TRBV5-1,TRBJ1-2,.,13
CASILTGGWTEAFF,TGTGCCAGCATTTTAACAGGGGGTTGGACTGAAGCTTTCTTT,TRBD1,TRBV2,TRBJ1-1,few,14
CAISESPGGLYEQYF,TGTGCCATCAGTGAAAGCCCAGGGGGCCTTTACGAGCAGTACTTC,TRBD1,TRBV10-3,TRBJ2-7,once,15
CANTGRDSGNTIYF,TGCGCCAATACGGGCCGGGACTCTGGAAACACCATATATTTT,.,TRBV10-1,TRBJ1-3,.,14
CASWGGNTGELFF,TGTGCCAGCTGGGGAGGGAACACCGGGGAGCTGTTTTTT,.,TRBV6-5,TRBJ2-2,.,13
CASSARDPNTIYF,TGTGCCAGCAGCGCGCGGGACCCAAACACCATATATTTT,.,TRBV6-1,TRBJ1-3,.,13
CASRELEGGARETQYF,TGTGCCAGCAGGGAACTCGAGGGGGGGGCCCGAGAGACCCAGTACTTC,.,TRBV2,TRBJ2-5,.,16
CASISDSPYGYTF,TGTGCCAGCATTTCCGACAGCCCCTATGGCTACACCTTC,.,TRBV27,TRBJ1-2,.,13
CASGGGASYGYTF,TGTGCCAGCGGTGGAGGGGCTAGCTATGGCTACACCTTC,.,TRBV19,TRBJ1-2,.,13
CASSEALGRGGGYTF,TGTGCCAGCAGTGAAGCTTTGGGCCGGGGTGGAGGCTACACCTTC,.,TRBV2,TRBJ1-2,once,15
CAWRGTAGAFNEQFF,TGTGCCTGGAGAGGTACAGCGGGGGCTTTCAATGAGCAGTTCTTC,TRBD2,TRBV30,TRBJ2-1,once,15
CASSSPPEGQGEFF,TGTGCCAGCAGCTCCCCTCCCGAGGGACAGGGAGAGTTCTTC,TRBD1,TRBV5-4,TRBJ2-1,.,14
CASSSIKQAQETQYF,TGTGCCAGCAGTTCTATTAAACAGGCTCAAGAGACCCAGTACTTC,.,TRBV11-1,TRBJ2-5,.,15
CAIRGLAGSGYTF,TGTGCCATCAGGGGTTTAGCGGGGTCTGGCTACACCTTC,.,TRBV10-3,TRBJ1-2,.,13
CSVARLAGGRGEQFF,TGCAGCGTTGCTCGACTAGCGGGGGGGAGGGGTGAGCAGTTCTTC,TRBD2,TRBV29-1,TRBJ2-1,.,15
CASSLELFDGELFF,TGTGCCAGCAGCTTAGAGCTCTTCGACGGGGAGCTGTTTTTT,.,TRBV7-9,TRBJ2-2,.,14
CASSRGSNQPQHF,TGTGCCAGCAGCCGGGGTAGCAATCAGCCCCAGCATTTT,.,TRBV5-5,TRBJ1-5,.,13
CASSISGVSTGELFF,TGTGCCAGCAGTATTTCAGGGGTTAGCACCGGGGAGCTGTTTTTT,.,TRBV6-5,TRBJ2-2,once,15
CASSLEGARNQPQHF,TGTGCCAGCAGCTTAGAAGGGGCCAGGAATCAGCCCCAGCATTTT,.,TRBV7-2,TRBJ1-5,.,15
CASGRGAGEAFF,TGTGCCAGCGGCAGGGGCGCGGGTGAAGCTTTCTTT,.,TRBV7-9,TRBJ1-1,once,12
CASRSREGKTQYF,TGCGCCAGCCGCTCCCGGGAAGGAAAGACCCAGTACTTC,.,TRBV5-1,TRBJ2-5,.,13
CASSLVVGQGAGYGYTF,TGCGCCAGCAGCTTGGTGGTGGGACAAGGGGCTGGCTATGGCTACACCTTC,.,TRBV5-1,TRBJ1-2,.,17
CASSPRTGDYGYTF,TGTGCCAGCAGCCCCCGGACAGGGGACTATGGCTACACCTTC,TRBD1,TRBV7-9,TRBJ1-2,.,14
CAIWAGSGEAFF,TGTGCGATATGGGCAGGGTCGGGTGAAGCTTTCTTT,.,TRBV12-2,TRBJ1-1,.,12
CASSLFSGQTNEKLFF,TGTGCCAGCAGTTTATTTTCGGGACAGACAAATGAAAAACTGTTTTTT,TRBD1,TRBV27,TRBJ1-4,once,16
CASSLESDIYTEAFF,TGTGCCAGCAGCTTAGAAAGTGACATCTACACTGAAGCTTTCTTT,.,TRBV7-2,TRBJ1-1,.,15
CASSRLRGTSGMVSTGELFF,TGTGCCAGCAGCCGACTTCGGGGAACTAGCGGGATGGTGTCGACCGGGGAGCTGTTTTTT,TRBD2,TRBV5-8,TRBJ2-2,.,20
CASSLGTTGGNTIYF,TGCGCCAGCAGCTTGGGCACAACAGGTGGAAACACCATATATTTT,.,TRBV5-1,TRBJ1-3,.,15
CASSSPSGASDEKLFF,TGTGCCAGCAGCAGCCCATCAGGGGCGTCGGATGAAAAACTGTTTTTT,.,TRBV6-9,TRBJ1-4,.,16